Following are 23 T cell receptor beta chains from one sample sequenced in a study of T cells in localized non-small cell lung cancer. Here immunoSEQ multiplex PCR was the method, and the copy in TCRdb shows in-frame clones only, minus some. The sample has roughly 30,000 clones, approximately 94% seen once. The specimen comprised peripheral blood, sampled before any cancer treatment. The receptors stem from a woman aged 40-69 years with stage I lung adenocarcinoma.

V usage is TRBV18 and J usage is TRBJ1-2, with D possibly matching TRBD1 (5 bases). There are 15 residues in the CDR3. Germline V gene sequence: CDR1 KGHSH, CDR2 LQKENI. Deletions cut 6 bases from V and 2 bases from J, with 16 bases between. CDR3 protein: CASSTTLGDNYGYTF. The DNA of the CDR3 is TGTGCCAGCTCTACTACCTTGGGGGACAACTATGGCTACACCTTC.

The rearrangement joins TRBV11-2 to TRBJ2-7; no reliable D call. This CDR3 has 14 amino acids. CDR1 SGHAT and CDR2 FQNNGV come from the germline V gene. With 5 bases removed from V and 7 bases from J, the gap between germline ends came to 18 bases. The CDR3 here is CASSPTLPGWEQYF. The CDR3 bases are TGTGCCAGCAGCCCAACCCTCCCCGGGTGGGAGCAGTACTTC.

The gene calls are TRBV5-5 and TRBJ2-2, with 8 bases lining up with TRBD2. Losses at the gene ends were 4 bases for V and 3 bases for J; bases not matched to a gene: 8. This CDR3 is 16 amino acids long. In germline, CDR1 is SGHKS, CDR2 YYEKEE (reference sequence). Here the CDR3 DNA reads TGTGCCAGCAGCCCTCGGACTAGCCGGGACACCGGGGAGCTGTTTTTT. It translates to CASSPRTSRDTGELFF. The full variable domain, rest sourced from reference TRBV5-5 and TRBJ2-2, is DAGVTQSPTHLIKTRGQQVTLRCSPISGHKSVSWYQQVLGQGPQFIFQYYEKEERGRGNFPDRFSARQFPNYSSELNVNALLLGDSALYLCASSPRTSRDTGELFFGEGSRLTVL.

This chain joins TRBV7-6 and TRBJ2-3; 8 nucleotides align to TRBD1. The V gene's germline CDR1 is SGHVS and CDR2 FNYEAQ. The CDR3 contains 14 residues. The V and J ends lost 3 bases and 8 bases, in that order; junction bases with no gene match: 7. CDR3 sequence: CASSLGQDLVTQYF. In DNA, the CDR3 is TGTGCCAGCAGCTTGGGACAGGATCTTGTTACGCAGTATTTT. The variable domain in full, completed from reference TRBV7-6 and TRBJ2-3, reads GAGVSQSPRYKVTKRGQDVALRCDPISGHVSLYWYRQALGQGPEFLTYFNYEAQQDKSGLPNDRFSAERPEGSISTLTIQRTEQRDSAMYRCASSLGQDLVTQYFGPGTRLTVL.

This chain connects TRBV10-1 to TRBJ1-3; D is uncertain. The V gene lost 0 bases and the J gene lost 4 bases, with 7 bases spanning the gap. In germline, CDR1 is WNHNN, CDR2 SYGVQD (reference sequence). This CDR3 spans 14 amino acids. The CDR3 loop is CASSESKGGNTIYF. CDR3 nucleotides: TGCGCCAGCAGTGAGTCGAAAGGGGGAAACACCATATATTTT.

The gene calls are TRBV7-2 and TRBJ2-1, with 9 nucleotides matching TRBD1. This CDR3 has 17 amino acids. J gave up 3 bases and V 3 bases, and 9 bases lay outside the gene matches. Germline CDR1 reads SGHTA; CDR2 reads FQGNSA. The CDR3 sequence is CASSFGTGKRIYNEQFF. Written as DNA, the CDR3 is TGTGCCAGCAGCTTCGGGACAGGGAAAAGGATCTACAATGAGCAGTTCTTC.

In nucleotides, the CDR3 is TGTGCCAGCACCTTGACAGGAGGGTATTCACCCCTCCACTTT. Protein sequence: CASTLTGGYSPLHF. This rearrangement joins TRBV7-2 to TRBJ1-6; D is possibly TRBD1 (6 bases). The CDR3 runs to 14 residues. Germline CDR1 SGHTA, CDR2 FQGNSA. Between the trimmed V and J ends, which lost 7 bases and 8 bases, there was a span of 15 bases.

The CDR3 sequence: CASSYRGQGEHGYTF. The CDR3 coding sequence is TGTGCCAGCAGTTACCGGGGACAGGGGGAACATGGCTACACCTTC. The genes are TRBV6-5 and TRBJ1-2, with 11 nucleotides matching TRBD1. CDR1 is MNHEY and CDR2 is SVGAGI in the germline V gene. With 2 bases clipped from V and 6 bases from J, the junction kept 5 bases outside the gene matches. CDR3 length: 15 amino acids.

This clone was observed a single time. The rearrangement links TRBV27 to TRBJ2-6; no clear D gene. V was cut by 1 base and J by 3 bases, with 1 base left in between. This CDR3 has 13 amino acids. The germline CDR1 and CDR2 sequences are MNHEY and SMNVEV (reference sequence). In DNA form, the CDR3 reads TGTGCCAGCAGTTTATATGGGGCCAACGTCCTGACTTTC. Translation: CASSLYGANVLTF.

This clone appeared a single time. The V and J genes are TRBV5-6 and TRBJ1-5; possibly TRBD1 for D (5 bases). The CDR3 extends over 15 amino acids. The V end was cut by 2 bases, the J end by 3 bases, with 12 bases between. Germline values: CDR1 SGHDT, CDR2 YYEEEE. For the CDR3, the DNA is TGTGCCAGCAGCTTTAGGTGGGGCGACAATCAGCCCCAGCATTTT. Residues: CASSFRWGDNQPQHF.

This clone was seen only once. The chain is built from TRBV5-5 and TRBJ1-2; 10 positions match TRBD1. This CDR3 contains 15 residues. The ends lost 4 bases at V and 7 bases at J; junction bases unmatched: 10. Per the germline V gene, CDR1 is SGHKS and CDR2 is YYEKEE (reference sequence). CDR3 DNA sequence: TGTGCCAGCAGCCCCAGCCTGGGACAGGGGATTGGCTACACCTTC. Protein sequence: CASSPSLGQGIGYTF.

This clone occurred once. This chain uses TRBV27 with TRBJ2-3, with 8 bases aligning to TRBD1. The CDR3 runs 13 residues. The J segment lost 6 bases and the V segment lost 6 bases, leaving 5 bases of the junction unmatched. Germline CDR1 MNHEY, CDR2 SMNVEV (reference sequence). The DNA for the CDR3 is TGTGCCAGCAGGACAGGGGAGCCTGATACGCAGTATTTT. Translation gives CASRTGEPDTQYF.

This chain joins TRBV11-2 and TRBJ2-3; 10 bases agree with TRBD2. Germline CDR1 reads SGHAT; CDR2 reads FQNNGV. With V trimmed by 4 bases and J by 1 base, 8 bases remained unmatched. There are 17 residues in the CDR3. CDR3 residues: CASSSLAGEWGTDTQYF. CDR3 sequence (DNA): TGTGCCAGCAGCTCCCTAGCGGGAGAGTGGGGCACAGATACGCAGTATTTT.

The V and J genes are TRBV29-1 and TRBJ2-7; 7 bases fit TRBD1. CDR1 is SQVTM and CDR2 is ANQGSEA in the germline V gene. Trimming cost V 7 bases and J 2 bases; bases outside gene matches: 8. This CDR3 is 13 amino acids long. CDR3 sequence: CSAMTGNPYEQYF. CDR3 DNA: TGCAGCGCCATGACAGGGAATCCCTACGAGCAGTACTTC.

CDR3 DNA: TGTGCCAGCAGCGACAGGAAATCGGCCGGGGAGCTGTTTTTT. Translating gives CASSDRKSAGELFF. The chain combines TRBV11-3 with TRBJ2-2; maybe TRBD1 (6 bases). From germline, CDR1 is SGHNT and CDR2 YENEEA. There are 14 residues in the CDR3. Trimming took off 5 bases at V and 6 bases at J, with 13 bases between the two ends. Full variable domain (missing parts from reference TRBV11-3 and TRBJ2-2): EAGVVQSPRYKIIEKKQPVAFWCNPISGHNTLYWYLQNLGQGPELLIRYENEEAVDDSQLPKDRFSAERLKGVDSTLKIQPAELGDSAVYLCASSDRKSAGELFFGEGSRLTVL.

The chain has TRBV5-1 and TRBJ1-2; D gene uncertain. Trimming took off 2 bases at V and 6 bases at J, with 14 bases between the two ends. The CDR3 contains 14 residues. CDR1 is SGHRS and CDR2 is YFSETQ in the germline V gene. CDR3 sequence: CASSFRGREHGYTF. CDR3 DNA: TGCGCCAGCAGCTTTAGAGGGCGGGAGCATGGCTACACCTTC.

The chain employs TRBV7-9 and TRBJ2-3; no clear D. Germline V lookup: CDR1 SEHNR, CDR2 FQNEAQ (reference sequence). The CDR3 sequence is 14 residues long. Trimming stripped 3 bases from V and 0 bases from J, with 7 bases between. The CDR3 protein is CASSFGRSTDTQYF. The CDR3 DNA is TGTGCCAGCAGCTTTGGCAGAAGCACAGATACGCAGTATTTT. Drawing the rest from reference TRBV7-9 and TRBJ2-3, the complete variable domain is DTGVSQNPRHKITKRGQNVTFRCDPISEHNRLYWYRQTLGQGPEFLTYFQNEAQLEKSRLLSDRFSAERPKGSFSTLEIQRTEQGDSAMYLCASSFGRSTDTQYFGPGTRLTVL.

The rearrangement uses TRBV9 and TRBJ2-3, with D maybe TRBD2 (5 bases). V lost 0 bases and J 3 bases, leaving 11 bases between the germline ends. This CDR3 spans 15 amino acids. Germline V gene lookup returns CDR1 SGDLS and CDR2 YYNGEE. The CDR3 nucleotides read TGTGCCAGCAGCGTAGATATCCGAGGGACAGATACGCAGTATTTT. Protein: CASSVDIRGTDTQYF.

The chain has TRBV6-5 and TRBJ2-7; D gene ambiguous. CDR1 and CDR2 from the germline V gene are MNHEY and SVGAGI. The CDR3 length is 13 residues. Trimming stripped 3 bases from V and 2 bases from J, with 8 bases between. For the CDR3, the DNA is TGTGCCAGCAGTTATCCCGGTACCTACGAGCAGTACTTC. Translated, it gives CASSYPGTYEQYF.

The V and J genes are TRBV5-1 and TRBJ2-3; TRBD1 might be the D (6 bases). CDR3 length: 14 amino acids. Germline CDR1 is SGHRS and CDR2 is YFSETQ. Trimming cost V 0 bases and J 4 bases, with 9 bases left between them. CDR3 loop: CASSLDRVADTQYF. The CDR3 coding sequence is TGCGCCAGCAGCTTGGACAGGGTAGCAGATACGCAGTATTTT.

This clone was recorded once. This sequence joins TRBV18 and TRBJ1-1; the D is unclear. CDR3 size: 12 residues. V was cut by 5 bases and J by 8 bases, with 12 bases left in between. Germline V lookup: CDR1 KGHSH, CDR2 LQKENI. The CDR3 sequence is CASSSLGGEAFF. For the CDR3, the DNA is TGTGCCAGCTCATCTCTAGGCGGCGAAGCTTTCTTT.

The CDR3 DNA reads TGCGCCAGCAGCTATGGACTAGCGGGGTTTGGTAGGGCCAACGTCCTGACTTTC. As protein: CASSYGLAGFGRANVLTF. The chain couples TRBV5-1 to TRBJ2-6; 12 nucleotides line up with TRBD2. Unmatched junction bases numbered 9, after V lost 3 bases and J lost 5 bases. Germline CDR1 is SGHRS and CDR2 is YFSETQ. This CDR3 is 18 amino acids long.

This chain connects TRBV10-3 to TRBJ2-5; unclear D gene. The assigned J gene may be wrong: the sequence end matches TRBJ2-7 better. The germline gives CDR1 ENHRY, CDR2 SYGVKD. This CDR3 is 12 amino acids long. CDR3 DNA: TGTGCCATCAGTGAGTCGGTCTACGAGCAGTACTTC. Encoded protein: CAISESVYEQYF.